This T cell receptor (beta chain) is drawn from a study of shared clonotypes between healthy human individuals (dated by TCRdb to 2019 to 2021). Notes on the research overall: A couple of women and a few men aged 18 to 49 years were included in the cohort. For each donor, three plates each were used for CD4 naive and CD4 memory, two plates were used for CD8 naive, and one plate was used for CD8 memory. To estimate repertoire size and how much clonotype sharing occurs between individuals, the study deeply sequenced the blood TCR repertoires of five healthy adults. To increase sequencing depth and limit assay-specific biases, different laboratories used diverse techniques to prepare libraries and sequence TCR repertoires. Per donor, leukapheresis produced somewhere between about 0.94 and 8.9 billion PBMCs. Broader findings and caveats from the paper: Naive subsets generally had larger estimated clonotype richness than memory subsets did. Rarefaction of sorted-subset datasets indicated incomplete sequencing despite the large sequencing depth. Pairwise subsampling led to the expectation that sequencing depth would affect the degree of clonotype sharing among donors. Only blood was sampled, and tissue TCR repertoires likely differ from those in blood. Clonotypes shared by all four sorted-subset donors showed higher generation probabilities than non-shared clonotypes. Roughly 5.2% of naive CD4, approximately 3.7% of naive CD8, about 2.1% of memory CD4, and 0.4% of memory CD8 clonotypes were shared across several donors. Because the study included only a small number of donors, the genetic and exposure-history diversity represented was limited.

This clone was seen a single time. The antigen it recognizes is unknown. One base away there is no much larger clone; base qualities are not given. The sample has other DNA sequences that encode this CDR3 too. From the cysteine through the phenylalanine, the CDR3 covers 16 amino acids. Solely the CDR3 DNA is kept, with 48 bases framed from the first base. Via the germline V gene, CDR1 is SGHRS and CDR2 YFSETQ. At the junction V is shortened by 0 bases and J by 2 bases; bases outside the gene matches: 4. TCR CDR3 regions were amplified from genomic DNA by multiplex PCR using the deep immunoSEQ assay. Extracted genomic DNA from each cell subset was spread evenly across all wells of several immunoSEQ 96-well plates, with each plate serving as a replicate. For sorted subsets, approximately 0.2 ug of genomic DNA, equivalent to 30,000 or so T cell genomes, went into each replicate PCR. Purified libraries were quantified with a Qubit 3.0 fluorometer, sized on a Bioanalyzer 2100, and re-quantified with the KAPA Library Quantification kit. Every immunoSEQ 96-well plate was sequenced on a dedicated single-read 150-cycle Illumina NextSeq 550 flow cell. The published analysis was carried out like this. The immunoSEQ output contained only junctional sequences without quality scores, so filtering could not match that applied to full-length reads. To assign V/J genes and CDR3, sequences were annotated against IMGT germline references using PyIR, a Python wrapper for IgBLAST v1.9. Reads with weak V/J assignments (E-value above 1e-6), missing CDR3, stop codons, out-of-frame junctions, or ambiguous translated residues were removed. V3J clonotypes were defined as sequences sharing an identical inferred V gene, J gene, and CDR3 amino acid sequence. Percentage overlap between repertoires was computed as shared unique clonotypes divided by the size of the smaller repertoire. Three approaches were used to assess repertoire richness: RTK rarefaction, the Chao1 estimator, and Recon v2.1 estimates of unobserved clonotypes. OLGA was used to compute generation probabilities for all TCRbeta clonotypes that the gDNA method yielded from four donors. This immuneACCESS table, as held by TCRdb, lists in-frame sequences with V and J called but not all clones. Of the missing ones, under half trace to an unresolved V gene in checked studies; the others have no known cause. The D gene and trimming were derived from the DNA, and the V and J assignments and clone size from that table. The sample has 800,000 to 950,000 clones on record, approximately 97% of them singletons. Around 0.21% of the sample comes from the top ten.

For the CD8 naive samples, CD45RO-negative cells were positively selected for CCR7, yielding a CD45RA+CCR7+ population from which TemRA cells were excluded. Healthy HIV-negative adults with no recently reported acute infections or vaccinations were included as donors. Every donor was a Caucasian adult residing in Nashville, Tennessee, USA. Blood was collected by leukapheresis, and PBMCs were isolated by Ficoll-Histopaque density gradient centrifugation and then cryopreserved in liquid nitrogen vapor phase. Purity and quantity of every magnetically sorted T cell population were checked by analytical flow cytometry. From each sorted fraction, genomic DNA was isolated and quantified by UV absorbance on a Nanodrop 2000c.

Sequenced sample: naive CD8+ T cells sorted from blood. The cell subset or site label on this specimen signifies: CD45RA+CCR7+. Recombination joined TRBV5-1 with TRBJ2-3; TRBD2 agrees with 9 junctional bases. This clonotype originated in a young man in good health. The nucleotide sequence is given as TGCGCCAGCAGCTTGGGCCTAGCGGGGTCCACAGATACGCAGTATTTT. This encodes CASSLGLAGSTDTQYF.